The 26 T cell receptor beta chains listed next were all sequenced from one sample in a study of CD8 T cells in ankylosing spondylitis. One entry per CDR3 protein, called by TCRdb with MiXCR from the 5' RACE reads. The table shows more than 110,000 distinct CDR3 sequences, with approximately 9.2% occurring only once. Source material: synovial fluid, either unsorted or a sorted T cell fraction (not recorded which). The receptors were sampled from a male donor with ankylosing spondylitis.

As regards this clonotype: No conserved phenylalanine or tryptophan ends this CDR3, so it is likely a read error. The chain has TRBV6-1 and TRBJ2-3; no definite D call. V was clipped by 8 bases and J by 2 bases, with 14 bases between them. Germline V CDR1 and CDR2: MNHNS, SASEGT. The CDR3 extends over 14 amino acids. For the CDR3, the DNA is TGTGCCAGCCTCGGATTCGAGACCACAGATACGCAGTATATT. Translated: CASLGFETTDTQYI.

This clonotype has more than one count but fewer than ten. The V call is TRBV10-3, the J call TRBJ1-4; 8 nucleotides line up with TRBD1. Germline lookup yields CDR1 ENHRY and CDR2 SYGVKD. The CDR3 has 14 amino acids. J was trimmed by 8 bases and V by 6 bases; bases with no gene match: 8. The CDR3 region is CAIRAGQGREKLFF. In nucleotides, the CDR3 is TGTGCCATCAGGGCCGGACAGGGTCGAGAAAAACTGTTTTTT.

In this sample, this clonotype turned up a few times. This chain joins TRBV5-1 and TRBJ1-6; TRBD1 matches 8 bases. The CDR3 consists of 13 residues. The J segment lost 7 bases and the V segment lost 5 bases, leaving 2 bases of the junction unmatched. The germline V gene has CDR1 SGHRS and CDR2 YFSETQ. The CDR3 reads CASRPGGNSPLHF. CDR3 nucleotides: TGCGCCAGCAGACCAGGGGGCAATTCACCCCTCCACTTT.

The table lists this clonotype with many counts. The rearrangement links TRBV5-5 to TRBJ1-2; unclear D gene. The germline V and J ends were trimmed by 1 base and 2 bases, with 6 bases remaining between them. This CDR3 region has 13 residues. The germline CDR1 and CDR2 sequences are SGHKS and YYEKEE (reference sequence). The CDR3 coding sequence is TGTGCCAGCAGCTTGACGCCGAACTATGGCTACACCTTC. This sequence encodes CASSLTPNYGYTF. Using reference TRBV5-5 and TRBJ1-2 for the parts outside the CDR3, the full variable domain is DAGVTQSPTHLIKTRGQQVTLRCSPISGHKSVSWYQQVLGQGPQFIFQYYEKEERGRGNFPDRFSARQFPNYSSELNVNALLLGDSALYLCASSLTPNYGYTFGSGTRLTVV.

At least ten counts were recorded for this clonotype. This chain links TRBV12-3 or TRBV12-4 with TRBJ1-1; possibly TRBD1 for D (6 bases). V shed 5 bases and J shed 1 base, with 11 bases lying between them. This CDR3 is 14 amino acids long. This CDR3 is CASSPSGANTEAFF. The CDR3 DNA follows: TGTGCCAGCAGTCCCTCAGGGGCGAACACTGAAGCTTTCTTT.

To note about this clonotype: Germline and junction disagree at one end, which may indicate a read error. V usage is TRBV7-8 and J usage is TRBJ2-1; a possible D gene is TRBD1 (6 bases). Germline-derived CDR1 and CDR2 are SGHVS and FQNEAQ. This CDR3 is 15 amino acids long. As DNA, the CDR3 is TGTGCCAGCAGCCCAAACACAGGGTTACTAGATGAATGGGTCTTC. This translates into CASSPNTGLLDEWVF.

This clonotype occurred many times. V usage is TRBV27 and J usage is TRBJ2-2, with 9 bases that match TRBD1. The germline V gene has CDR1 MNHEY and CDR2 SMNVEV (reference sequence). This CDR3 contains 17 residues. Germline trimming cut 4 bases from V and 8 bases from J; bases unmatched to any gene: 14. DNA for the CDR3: TGTGCCAGCAGTTCACTCTCCGGGACAGGGTTTTGGGGGGAGCTGTTTTTT. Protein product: CASSSLSGTGFWGELFF.

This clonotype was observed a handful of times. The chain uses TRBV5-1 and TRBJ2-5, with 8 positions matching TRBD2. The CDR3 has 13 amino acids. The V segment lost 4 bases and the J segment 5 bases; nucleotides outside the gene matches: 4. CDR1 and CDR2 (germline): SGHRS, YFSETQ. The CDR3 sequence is CASSGGLGETQYF. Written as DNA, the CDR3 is TGCGCCAGCAGCGGGGGACTAGGGGAGACCCAGTACTTC.

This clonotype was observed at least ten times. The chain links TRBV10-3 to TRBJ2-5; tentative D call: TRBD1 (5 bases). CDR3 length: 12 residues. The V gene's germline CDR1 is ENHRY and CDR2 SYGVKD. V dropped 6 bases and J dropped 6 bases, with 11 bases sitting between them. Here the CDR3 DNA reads TGTGCCATCAGCCCAGGGTTTCAGACCCAGTACTTC. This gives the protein CAISPGFQTQYF.

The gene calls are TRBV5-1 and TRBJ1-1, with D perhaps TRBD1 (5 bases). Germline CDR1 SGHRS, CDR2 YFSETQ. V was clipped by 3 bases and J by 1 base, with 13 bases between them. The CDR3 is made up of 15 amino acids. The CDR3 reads CASSSAFRANTEAFF. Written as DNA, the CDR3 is TGCGCCAGCAGCTCGGCCTTCAGGGCGAACACTGAAGCTTTCTTT.

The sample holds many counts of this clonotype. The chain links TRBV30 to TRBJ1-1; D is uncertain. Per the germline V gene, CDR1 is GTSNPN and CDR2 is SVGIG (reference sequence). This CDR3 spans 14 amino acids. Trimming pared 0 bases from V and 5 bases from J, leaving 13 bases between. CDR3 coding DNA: TGTGCCTGGAGTGTCACACTGAGATATACTGAAGCTTTCTTT. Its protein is CAWSVTLRYTEAFF.

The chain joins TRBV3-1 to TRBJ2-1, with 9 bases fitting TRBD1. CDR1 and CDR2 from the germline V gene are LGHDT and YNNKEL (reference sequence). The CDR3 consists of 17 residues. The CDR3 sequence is CTFSQRTGATSYNEQFF. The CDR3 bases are TGTACCTTCAGCCAAAGGACAGGGGCGACCTCCTACAATGAGCAGTTCTTC.

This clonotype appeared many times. The CDR3 bases are TGTGCCACCGGAGCGGAGGTCACAGATACGCAGTATTTT. Translation: CATGAEVTDTQYF. This rearrangement joins TRBV24-1 to TRBJ2-3; possible D gene TRBD2, 5 bases. The V gene's germline CDR1 is KGHDR and CDR2 SFDVKD. The CDR3 runs to 13 residues. Trimming took off 9 bases at V and 2 bases at J, with 11 bases between the two ends.

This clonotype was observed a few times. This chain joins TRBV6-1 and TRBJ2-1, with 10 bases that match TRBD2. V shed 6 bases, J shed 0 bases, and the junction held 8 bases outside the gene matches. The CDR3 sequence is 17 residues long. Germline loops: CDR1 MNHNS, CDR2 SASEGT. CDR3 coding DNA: TGTGCCAGCAGAAAAGGACTAGCGGCTAGCTCCTACAATGAGCAGTTCTTC. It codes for CASRKGLAASSYNEQFF.

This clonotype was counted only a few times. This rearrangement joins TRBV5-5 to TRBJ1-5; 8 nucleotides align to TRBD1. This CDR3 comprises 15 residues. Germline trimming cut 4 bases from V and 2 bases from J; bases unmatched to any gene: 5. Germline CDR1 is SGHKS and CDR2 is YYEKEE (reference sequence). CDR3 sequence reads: CASSRTGWGNQPQHF. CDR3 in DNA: TGTGCCAGCAGCCGGACAGGGTGGGGCAATCAGCCCCAGCATTTT.

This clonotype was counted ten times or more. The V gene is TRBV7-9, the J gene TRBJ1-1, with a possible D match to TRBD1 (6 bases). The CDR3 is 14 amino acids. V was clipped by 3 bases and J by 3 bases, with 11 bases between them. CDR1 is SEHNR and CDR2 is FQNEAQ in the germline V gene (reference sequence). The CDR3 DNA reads TGTGCCAGCAGCTTGAGGTCAGGGGACACTGAAGCTTTCTTT. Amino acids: CASSLRSGDTEAFF.

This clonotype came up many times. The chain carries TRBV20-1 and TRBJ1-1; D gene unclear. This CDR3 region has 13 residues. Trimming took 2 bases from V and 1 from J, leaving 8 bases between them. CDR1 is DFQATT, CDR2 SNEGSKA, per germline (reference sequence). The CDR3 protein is CSARNGRNTEAFF. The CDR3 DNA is TGCAGTGCTAGAAACGGACGGAACACTGAAGCTTTCTTT.

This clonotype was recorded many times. CDR3 in amino acids: CAWGARSDEQFF. The CDR3 DNA follows: TGTGCCTGGGGGGCCCGGAGTGATGAGCAGTTCTTC. The genes are TRBV30 and TRBJ2-1; tentative D call: TRBD1 (5 bases). The CDR3 contains 12 residues. Germline-derived CDR1 and CDR2 are GTSNPN and SVGIG (reference sequence). Trimming took 5 bases from V and 8 from J, leaving 13 bases between them.

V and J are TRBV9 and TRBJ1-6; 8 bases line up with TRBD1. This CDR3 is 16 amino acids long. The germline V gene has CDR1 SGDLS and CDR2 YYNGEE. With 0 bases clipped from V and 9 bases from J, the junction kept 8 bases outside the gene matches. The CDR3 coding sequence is TGTGCCAGCAGCGTAGGGTCAGGGGGCGCAGTTTCACCCCTCCACTTT. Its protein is CASSVGSGGAVSPLHF.

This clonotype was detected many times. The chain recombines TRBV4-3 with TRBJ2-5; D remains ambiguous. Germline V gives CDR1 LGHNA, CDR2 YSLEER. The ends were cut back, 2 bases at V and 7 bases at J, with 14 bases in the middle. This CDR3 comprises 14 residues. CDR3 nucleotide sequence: TGCGCCAGCAGCCAACGCCTACACGAAGGGACCCAGTACTTC. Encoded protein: CASSQRLHEGTQYF.

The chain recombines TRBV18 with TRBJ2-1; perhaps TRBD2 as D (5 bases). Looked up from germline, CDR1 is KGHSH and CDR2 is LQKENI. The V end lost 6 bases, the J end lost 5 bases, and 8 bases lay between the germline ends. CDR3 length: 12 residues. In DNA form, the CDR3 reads TGTGCCAGCTCTTCCGGGGACAATGAGCAGTTCTTC. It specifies CASSSGDNEQFF.

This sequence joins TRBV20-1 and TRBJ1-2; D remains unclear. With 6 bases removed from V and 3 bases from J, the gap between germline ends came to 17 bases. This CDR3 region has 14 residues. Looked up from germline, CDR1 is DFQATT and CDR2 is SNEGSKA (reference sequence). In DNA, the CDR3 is TGCAGTGCCGCCAATCGACTGCCCTACTATGGCTACACCTTC. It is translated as CSAANRLPYYGYTF.

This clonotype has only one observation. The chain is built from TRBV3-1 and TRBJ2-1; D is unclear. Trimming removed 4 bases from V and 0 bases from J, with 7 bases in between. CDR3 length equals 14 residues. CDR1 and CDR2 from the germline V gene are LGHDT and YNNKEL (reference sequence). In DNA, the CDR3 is TGTGCCAGCAGCCTACTCAGCTCCTACAATGAGCAGTTCTTC. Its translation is CASSLLSSYNEQFF.

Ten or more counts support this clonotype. CDR3 bases: TGTGCCAGCAGCGTGGGACAGAGACAAACCTACGAGCAGTACTTC. It codes for CASSVGQRQTYEQYF. This rearrangement joins TRBV12-3 or TRBV12-4 to TRBJ2-7; 7 bases are shared with TRBD1. Losses at the gene ends were 6 bases for V and 2 bases for J; bases not matched to a gene: 10. The CDR3 is made up of 15 amino acids.

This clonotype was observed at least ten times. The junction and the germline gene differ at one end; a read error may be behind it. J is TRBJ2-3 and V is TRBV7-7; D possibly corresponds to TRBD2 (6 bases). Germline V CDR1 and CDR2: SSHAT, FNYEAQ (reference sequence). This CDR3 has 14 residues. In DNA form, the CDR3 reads TGTGCTAGCAGCTTGGGGACTAGCACAGATACGCAGTATTTT. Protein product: CASSLGTSTDTQYF.

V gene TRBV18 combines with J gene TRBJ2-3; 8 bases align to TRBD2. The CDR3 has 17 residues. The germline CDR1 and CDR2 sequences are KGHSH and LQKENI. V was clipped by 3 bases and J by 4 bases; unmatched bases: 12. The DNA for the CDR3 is TGTGCCAGCTCACCGCCTAGCGGGTCGATTCAGTCAGATACGCAGTATTTT. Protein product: CASSPPSGSIQSDTQYF. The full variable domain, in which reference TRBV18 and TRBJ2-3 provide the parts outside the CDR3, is NAGVMQNPRHLVRRRGQEARLRCSPMKGHSHVYWYRQLPEEGLKFMVYLQKENIIDESGMPKERFSAEFPKEGPSILRIQQVVRGDSAAYFCASSPPSGSIQSDTQYFGPGTRLTVL.